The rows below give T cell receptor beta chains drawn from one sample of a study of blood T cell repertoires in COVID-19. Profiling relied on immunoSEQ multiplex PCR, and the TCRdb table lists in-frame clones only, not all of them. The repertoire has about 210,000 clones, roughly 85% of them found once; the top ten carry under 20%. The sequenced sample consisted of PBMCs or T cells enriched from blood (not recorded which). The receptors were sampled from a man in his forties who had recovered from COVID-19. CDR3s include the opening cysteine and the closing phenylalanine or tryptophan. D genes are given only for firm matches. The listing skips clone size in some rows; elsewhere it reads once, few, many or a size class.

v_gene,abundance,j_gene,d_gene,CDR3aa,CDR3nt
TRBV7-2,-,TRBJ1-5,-,CASSLVRGQLYQPQHF,TGTGCCAGCAGCTTAGTCCGAGGACAGCTCTATCAGCCCCAGCATTTT
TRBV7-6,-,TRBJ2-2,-,CASSLGPPGTYLTGELFF,TGTGCCAGCAGCCTTGGGCCCCCGGGGACTTACCTCACCGGGGAGCTGTTTTTT
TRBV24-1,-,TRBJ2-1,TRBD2,CATTGTSGGVPGEQFF,TGTGCCACCACCGGGACTAGCGGGGGCGTTCCTGGTGAGCAGTTCTTC
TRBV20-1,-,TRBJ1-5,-,CSASAGTNQPQHF,TGCAGTGCTAGTGCAGGTACCAATCAGCCCCAGCATTTT
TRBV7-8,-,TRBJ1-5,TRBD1,CASSLGTGGIDQPQHF,TGTGCCAGCAGCTTAGGGACAGGGGGAATTGATCAGCCCCAGCATTTT
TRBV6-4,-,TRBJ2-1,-,CASTVDKREQFF,TGTGCCAGCACCGTAGACAAACGTGAGCAGTTCTTC
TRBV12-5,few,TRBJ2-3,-,CASARGGVTDTQYF,TGTGCTAGTGCCCGAGGGGGGGTCACAGATACGCAGTATTTT
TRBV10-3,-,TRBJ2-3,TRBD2,CAISESGGRIDTQYF,TGTGCCATCAGTGAGAGCGGGGGAAGGATAGATACGCAGTATTTT
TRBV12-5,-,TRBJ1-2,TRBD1,CASGFGTGANYGYTF,TGTGCTAGTGGTTTTGGGACAGGGGCCAACTATGGCTACACCTTC
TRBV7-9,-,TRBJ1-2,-,CASSLDSTYGYTF,TGTGCCAGCAGCTTAGACTCCACCTATGGCTACACCTTC
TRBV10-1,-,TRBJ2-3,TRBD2,CASSLGLAGGQAPTDTQYF,TGCGCCAGCAGCCTTGGGCTAGCGGGAGGCCAAGCTCCCACAGATACGCAGTATTTT
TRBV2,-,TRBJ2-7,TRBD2,CASSLAGYYEQYF,TGTGCCAGCAGTCTAGCGGGTTACTACGAGCAGTACTTC
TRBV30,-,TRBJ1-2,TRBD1,CACGTGNYGYTF,TGTGCCTGTGGGACAGGGAACTATGGCTACACCTTC
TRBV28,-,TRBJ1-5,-,CASSSGGGYDQPQHF,TGTGCCAGCAGCTCCGGTGGGGGGTACGATCAGCCCCAGCATTTT
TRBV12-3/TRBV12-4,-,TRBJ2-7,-,CASSFTAYEQYF,TGTGCCAGCAGTTTCACTGCCTACGAGCAGTACTTC
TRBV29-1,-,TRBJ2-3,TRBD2,CSVGASSGRISTDTQYF,TGCAGCGTGGGGGCGAGTAGCGGGAGGATTAGCACAGATACGCAGTATTTT
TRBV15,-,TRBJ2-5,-,CATSRQGGETQYF,TGTGCCACCAGCAGACAGGGGGGAGAGACCCAGTACTTC
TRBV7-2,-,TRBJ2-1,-,CASSVNYNEQFF,TGTGCCAGCAGTGTAAACTACAATGAGCAGTTCTTC
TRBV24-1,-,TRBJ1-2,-,CATSAGQGGSGYTF,TGTGCCACCAGTGCTGGGCAGGGAGGTAGTGGCTACACCTTC
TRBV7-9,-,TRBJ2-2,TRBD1,CASSFTGDTGELFF,TGTGCCAGCAGCTTTACAGGGGACACCGGGGAGCTGTTTTTT
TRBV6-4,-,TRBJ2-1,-,CASSAIGGQPYNEQFF,TGTGCCAGCAGTGCCATCGGGGGACAGCCATACAATGAGCAGTTCTTC
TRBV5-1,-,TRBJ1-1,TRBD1,CASSLLTGGGSTEAFF,TGCGCCAGCAGCCTACTGACAGGGGGAGGGTCCACTGAAGCTTTCTTT
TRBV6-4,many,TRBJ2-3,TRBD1,CASSDGTGGTDTQYF,TGTGCCAGCAGTGACGGGACAGGGGGCACAGATACGCAGTATTTT
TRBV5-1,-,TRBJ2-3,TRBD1,CASSSPTGTADTQYF,TGCGCCAGCAGCTCACCGACAGGGACGGCAGATACGCAGTATTTT
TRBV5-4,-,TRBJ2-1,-,CASSLASGGRNEQFF,TGTGCCAGCAGCTTGGCCTCCGGGGGGCGCAATGAGCAGTTCTTC
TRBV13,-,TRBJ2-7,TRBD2,CASSPGTSSPYEQYF,TGTGCCAGCAGCCCCGGGACTAGCTCTCCCTACGAGCAGTACTTC
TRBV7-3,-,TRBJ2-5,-,CASSLSGAGETQYF,TGTGCCAGCAGCTTATCAGGGGCAGGGGAGACCCAGTACTTC
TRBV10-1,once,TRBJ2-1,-,CASSEERGLGYNEQFF,TGCGCCAGCAGTGAGGAGCGCGGGTTGGGGTACAATGAGCAGTTCTTC
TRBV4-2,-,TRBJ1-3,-,CASSQGDTSGNTIYF,TGTGCCAGCAGCCAAGGGGACACCTCTGGAAACACCATATATTTT
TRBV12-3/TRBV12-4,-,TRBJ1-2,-,CASSPDRGGYTF,TGTGCCAGCAGCCCGGATAGGGGCGGCTACACCTTC
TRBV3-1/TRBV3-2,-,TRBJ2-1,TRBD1,CASSQEYRGFNEQFF,TGTGCCAGCAGCCAAGAATACAGGGGCTTCAATGAGCAGTTCTTC
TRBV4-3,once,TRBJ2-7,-,CASSQGGVYYEQYF,TGCGCCAGCAGCCAAGGCGGAGTCTACTACGAGCAGTACTTC
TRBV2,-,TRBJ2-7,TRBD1,CASSDPGQGYSYEQYF,TGTGCCAGCAGTGACCCCGGACAGGGCTACTCCTACGAGCAGTACTTC
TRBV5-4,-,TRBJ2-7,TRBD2,CASSPGGLAGTEQYF,TGTGCCAGCAGCCCGGGGGGACTAGCGGGAACCGAGCAGTACTTC
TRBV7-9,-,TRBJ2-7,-,CASSVGSYEQYF,TGTGCCAGCAGCGTCGGTTCATACGAGCAGTACTTC
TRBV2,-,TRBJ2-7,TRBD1,CASSRDRNYEQYF,TGTGCCAGCAGCAGGGACAGGAACTACGAGCAGTACTTC
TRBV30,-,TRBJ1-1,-,CAWRDQGNTEAFF,TGTGCCTGGAGGGACCAGGGGAACACTGAAGCTTTCTTT
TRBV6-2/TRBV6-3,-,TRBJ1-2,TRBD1,CASSSGQVYGYTF,TGTGCCAGCAGTTCGGGACAGGTCTATGGCTACACCTTC
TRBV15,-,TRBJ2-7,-,CATSRDLSYEQYF,TGTGCCACCAGCAGAGATCTTAGTTACGAGCAGTACTTC
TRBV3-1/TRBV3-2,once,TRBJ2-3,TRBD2,CASSQEFGGGYASTDTQYF,TGTGCCAGCAGCCAAGAATTCGGGGGAGGGTACGCTAGCACAGATACGCAGTATTTT
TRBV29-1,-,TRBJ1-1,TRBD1,CSVAPGQALGTEAFF,TGCAGCGTTGCGCCGGGACAGGCTCTGGGGACTGAAGCTTTCTTT
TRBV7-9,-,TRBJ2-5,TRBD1,CASSSTGGRGLQETQYF,TGTGCCAGCAGCTCCACAGGGGGGAGAGGTTTGCAAGAGACCCAGTACTTC
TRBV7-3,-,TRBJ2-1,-,CASSLSGLAYNEQFF,TGTGCCAGCAGCTTATCCGGACTGGCCTACAATGAGCAGTTCTTC
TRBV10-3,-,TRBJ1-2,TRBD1,CAISESSTGTGYGYTF,TGTGCCATCAGTGAGTCTTCGACAGGGACGGGCTATGGCTACACCTTC
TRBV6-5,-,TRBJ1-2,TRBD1,CASSYGQGRGYTF,TGTGCCAGCAGTTACGGACAGGGCAGGGGCTACACCTTC
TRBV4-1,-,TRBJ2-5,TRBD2,CASSRGLAGETQYF,TGCGCCAGCAGCCGCGGACTAGCGGGAGAGACCCAGTACTTC
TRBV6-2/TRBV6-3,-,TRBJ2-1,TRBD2,CASSYSFYGGRALNEQFF,TGTGCCAGCAGTTACTCCTTTTACGGCGGGAGGGCCCTCAATGAGCAGTTCTTC
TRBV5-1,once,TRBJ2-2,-,CASRLGAGQNTGELFF,TGCGCCAGCAGGCTGGGGGCGGGCCAGAACACCGGGGAGCTGTTTTTT
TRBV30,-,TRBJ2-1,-,CAWSDYRVVVNEQFF,TGTGCCTGGAGTGACTACAGGGTAGTAGTTAATGAGCAGTTCTTC
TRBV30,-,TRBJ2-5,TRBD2,CAWQGTSVWETQYF,TGTGCCTGGCAAGGGACTAGCGTTTGGGAGACCCAGTACTTC
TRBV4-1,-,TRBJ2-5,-,CASSQGRVRTGETQYF,TGCGCCAGCAGCCAAGGGAGAGTCCGAACAGGGGAGACCCAGTACTTC